These 5 T cell receptor beta chains came from one sample sequenced in a study of blood T cell repertoires in COVID-19. Only in-frame clones appear in the TCRdb table, and some are missing; sequencing was by immunoSEQ multiplex PCR. The table includes approximately 150,000 clones, around 87% detected once. Specimen: peripheral blood. All receptors derive from a woman older than 75 with COVID-19, enrolled during active disease.

The chain carries TRBV13 and TRBJ1-1, with TRBD1 matching 7 bases. CDR3 size: 14 residues. V was pared by 4 bases and J by 3 bases, with 5 bases of the junction left unmatched. Germline V gene data show CDR1 as PRHDT and CDR2 as FYEKMQ (reference sequence). CDR3 bases: TGTGCCAGCAGCTCACAGGGGTGGGACACTGAAGCTTTCTTT. This encodes CASSSQGWDTEAFF.

The chain links TRBV9 to TRBJ2-2, with a possible D match to TRBD2 (5 bases). The CDR3 extends over 15 amino acids. Germline V CDR1 and CDR2: SGDLS, YYNGEE. Trimming shortened V by 0 bases and J by 5 bases, and 11 bases separated the two germline ends. The CDR3 DNA sequence: TGTGCCAGCAGCGTAGTGGGAGTCCCGACCGGGGAGCTGTTTTTT. It specifies CASSVVGVPTGELFF.

The rearrangement uses TRBV4-3 and TRBJ2-1; tentative D call: TRBD2 (6 bases). Germline lookup yields CDR1 LGHNA and CDR2 YSLEER. The V end was cut by 0 bases, the J end by 8 bases, with 20 bases between. The CDR3 length is 17 residues. In DNA form, the CDR3 reads TGCGCCAGCAGCCAAGATACGGGGGTCAATAGGGGCGATGAGCAGTTCTTC. Translated, it gives CASSQDTGVNRGDEQFF.

The V gene is TRBV9, the J gene TRBJ1-6, with D possibly TRBD1 on 6 matching bases. Trimming left V 0 bases short and J 7 bases short, with 11 bases between. The CDR3 consists of 15 residues. Per germline, CDR1 SGDLS and CDR2 YYNGEE. CDR3 residues: CASSVAQGWNSPLHF. The DNA of the CDR3 is TGTGCCAGCAGCGTAGCTCAGGGGTGGAATTCACCCCTCCACTTT.

V gene TRBV9 combines with J gene TRBJ1-2, with TRBD1 identical over 11 bases. V was clipped by 6 bases and J by 4 bases; unmatched bases: 2. The CDR3 consists of 13 residues. Germline lookup yields CDR1 SGDLS and CDR2 YYNGEE. CDR3 sequence reads: CASTGTGGYGYTF. CDR3 coding DNA: TGTGCCAGCACGGGGACAGGGGGCTATGGCTACACCTTC.